The present T cell receptor (beta chain) was sequenced within a study of spatial heterogeneity in lung cancer. Overall study: Every unique TCR and UMI combination, on average, appeared more than ten times in raw reads. Study-wide results and limits: Mutation tallies in tumors tracked expanded intratumoral alpha and beta TCR counts. It was estimated that coverage of tumor T cells reached 6.5% to 7% for alpha chains and around 14% for beta chains.

The germline CDR1 and CDR2 sequences are ENHRY and SYGVKD. The length of the CDR3 is 15 residues. The V gene lost 0 bases and the J gene lost 6 bases, with 9 bases spanning the gap. Time point noted: sample taken at primary tumor resection. The donor population consisted of approximately 79 patients with untreated, early-stage non-small cell lung cancer. Whole RNA, isolated from tumor, nontumor lung or frozen PBMC, was sequenced without prior sorting. This clonotype has at least ten counts. Its specificity is not known. TCRdb passed the 5' RACE reads through MiXCR, listing each CDR3 protein once. The sample lists some 100,000 distinct CDR3 sequences, roughly 4.5% occurring once.

The sequencing here drew on lung tumor tissue, taken at surgery. The receptor comes from a male donor with early-stage non-small cell lung cancer. The rearrangement joins TRBV10-3 to TRBJ1-6; D is uncertain. CDR3 sequence (DNA): TGTGCCATCAGTGAGTCGGGCCAAGTTAATTCACCCCTCCACTTT. Residues: CAISESGQVNSPLHF.